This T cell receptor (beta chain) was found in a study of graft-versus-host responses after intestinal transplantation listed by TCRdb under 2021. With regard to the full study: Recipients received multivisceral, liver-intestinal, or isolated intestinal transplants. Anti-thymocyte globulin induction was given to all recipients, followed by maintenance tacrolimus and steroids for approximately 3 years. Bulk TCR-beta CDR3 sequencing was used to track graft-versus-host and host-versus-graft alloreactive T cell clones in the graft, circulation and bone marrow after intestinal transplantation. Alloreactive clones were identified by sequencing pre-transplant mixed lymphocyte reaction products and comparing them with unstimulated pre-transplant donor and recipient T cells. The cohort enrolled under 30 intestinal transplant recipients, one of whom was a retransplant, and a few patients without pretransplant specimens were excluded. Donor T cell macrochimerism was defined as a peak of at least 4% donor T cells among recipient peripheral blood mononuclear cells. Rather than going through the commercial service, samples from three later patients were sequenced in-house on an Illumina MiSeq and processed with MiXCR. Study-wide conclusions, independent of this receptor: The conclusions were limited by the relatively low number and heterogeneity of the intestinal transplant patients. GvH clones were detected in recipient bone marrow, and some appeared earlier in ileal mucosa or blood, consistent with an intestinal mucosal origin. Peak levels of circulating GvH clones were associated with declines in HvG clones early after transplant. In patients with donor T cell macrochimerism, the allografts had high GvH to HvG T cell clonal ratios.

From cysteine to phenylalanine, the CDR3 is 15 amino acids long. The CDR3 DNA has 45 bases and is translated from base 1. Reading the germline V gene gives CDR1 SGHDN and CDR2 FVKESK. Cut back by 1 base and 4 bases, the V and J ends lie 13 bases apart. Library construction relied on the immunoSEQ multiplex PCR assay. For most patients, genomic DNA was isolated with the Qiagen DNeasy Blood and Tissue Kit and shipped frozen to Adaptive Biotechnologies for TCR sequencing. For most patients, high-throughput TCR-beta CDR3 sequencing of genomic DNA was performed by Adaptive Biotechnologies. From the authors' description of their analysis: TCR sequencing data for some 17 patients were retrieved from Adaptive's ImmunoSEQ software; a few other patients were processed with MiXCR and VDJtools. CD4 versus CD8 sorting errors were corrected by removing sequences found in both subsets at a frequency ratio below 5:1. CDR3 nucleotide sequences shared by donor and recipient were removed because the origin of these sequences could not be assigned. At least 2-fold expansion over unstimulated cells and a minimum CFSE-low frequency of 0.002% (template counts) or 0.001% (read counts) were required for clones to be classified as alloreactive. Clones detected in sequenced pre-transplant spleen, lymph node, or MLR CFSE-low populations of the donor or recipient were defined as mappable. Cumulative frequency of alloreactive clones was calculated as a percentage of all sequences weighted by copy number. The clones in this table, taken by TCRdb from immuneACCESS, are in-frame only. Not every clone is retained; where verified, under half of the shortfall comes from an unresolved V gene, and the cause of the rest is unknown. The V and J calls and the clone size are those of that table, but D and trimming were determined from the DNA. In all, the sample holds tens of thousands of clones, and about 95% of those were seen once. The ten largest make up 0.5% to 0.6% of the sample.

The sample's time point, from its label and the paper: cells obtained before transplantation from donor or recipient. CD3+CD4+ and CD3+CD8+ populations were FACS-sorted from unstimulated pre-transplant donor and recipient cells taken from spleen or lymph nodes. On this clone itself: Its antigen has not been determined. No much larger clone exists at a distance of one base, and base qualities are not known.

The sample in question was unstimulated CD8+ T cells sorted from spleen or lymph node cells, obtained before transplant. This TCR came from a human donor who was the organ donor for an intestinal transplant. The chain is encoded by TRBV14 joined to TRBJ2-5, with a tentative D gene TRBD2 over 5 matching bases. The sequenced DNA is TGTGCCAGCAGCCAAGCGGCTAGCCCAACAGAGACCCAGTACTTC. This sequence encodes CASSQAASPTETQYF.